This T cell receptor beta chain was identified in a study of control samples from healthy donors and cancer patients. This table comes from immunoSEQ multiplex PCR, and its TCRdb copy is limited to in-frame clones, with some not included. The table lists 150,000 to 200,000 clones, roughly 92% of them singletons, with 0.68% in the top ten. This CDR3 contains 14 residues. Between the trimmed V and J ends, which lost 1 base and 3 bases, there was a span of 9 bases. From germline, CDR1 is SEHNR and CDR2 FQNEAQ (reference sequence). The sequence was obtained from a woman aged 25 to 45 in good health. The J gene is TRBJ1-1, the V gene TRBV7-9; a weak D match, TRBD1 (5 bases). The sequenced material came from blood. The CDR3 bases are TGTGCCAGCAGCTTAGGTCTGGGGGACACTGAAGCTTTCTTT. Translation gives CASSLGLGDTEAFF.